A selection of T cell receptor beta chains follows, all from one sample in a study. TCRdb re-called the 5' RACE reads with MiXCR, one entry per CDR3 protein. Among 4,000 to 6,500 distinct CDR3 sequences, about 71% were seen once, and the ten largest hold 3.4%. What was sequenced was naive CD4+ T cells sorted from blood. The receptors here all came from a female donor with breast cancer. Each CDR3 is given with its conserved first and last residue. D genes are given only for firm matches. For some rows the clone size is stated as once, few or many, or as a class when expanded; others skip it.

J gene | D gene | V gene | clone size | CDR3 protein | CDR3 DNA
TRBJ2-4 | NA | TRBV28 | few | CASSRRTGVPGLAKNIQYF | TGTGCCAGCAGCCGCCGAACGGGGGTGCCTGGGCTCGCCAAAAACATTCAGTACTTC
TRBJ2-1 | TRBD2 | TRBV4-2 | NA | CASSLGLAGDEQFF | TGTGCCAGCAGCCTCGGACTAGCGGGAGACGAGCAGTTCTTC
TRBJ1-2 | NA | TRBV12-3/TRBV12-4 | NA | CASSLAPQARTLGYTF | TGTGCCAGCAGTTTAGCACCCCAGGCACGCACGTTGGGCTACACCTTC
TRBJ2-7 | TRBD2 | TRBV29-1 | NA | CSVVSLADEQYF | TGCAGCGTTGTAAGTCTAGCGGACGAGCAGTACTTC
TRBJ2-7 | NA | TRBV5-4 | NA | CASSRKLSYEQYF | TGTGCCAGCAGCCGGAAACTCTCCTACGAGCAGTACTTC
TRBJ2-3 | TRBD2 | TRBV20-1 | once | CSARWPSGSTDTQYF | TGCAGTGCTAGATGGCCTAGCGGGAGCACAGATACGCAGTATTTT
TRBJ1-1 | NA | TRBV27 | NA | CASTLLTAEAFF | TGTGCCAGCACCCTTTTGACGGCTGAAGCTTTCTTT
TRBJ1-2 | NA | TRBV4-2 | large | CASSYSRGNYGYTF | TGTGCCAGCAGCTATTCGAGGGGGAACTATGGCTACACCTTC
TRBJ2-6 | NA | TRBV7-6 | NA | CASSYEAGANVLTF | TGTGCCAGCAGCTACGAGGCTGGGGCCAACGTCCTGACTTTC
TRBJ2-1 | TRBD2 | TRBV20-1 | once | CSARDPLAGVIYEQFF | TGCAGTGCTAGAGATCCCCTAGCGGGGGTAATCTATGAGCAGTTCTTC
TRBJ1-1 | NA | TRBV21-1 | NA | CASSKSAARSNTEAFF | TGTGCCAGCAGCAAAAGTGCCGCGAGGTCGAACACTGAAGCTTTCTTT
TRBJ2-3 | TRBD1 | TRBV7-3 | NA | CASSQLGTAATDTQYF | TGTGCCAGCAGCCAACTCGGGACAGCAGCCACAGATACGCAGTATTTT
TRBJ2-5 | TRBD2 | TRBV12-3/TRBV12-4 | NA | CASSLTSGETQYF | TGTGCCAGCAGTTTGACTAGCGGAGAGACCCAGTACTTC
TRBJ1-2 | TRBD1 | TRBV4-1 | NA | CASSQDPRAGQGATGYTF | TGCGCCAGCAGCCAAGACCCCCGGGCGGGACAGGGGGCGACTGGCTACACCTTC
TRBJ1-5 | NA | TRBV28 | NA | CASKQGIGQPQHF | TGTGCCAGCAAACAGGGCATAGGGCAGCCCCAGCATTTT
TRBJ2-2 | NA | TRBV7-9 | NA | CASSLGQQSGELFF | TGTGCCAGCAGCTTAGGCCAGCAGAGCGGGGAGCTGTTTTTT
TRBJ2-1 | TRBD1 | TRBV5-1 | NA | CASSFGTGQGVDEQFF | TGCGCCAGCAGCTTCGGAACGGGACAGGGGGTCGATGAGCAGTTCTTC
TRBJ2-5 | TRBD2 | TRBV20-1 | NA | CSAGGGSGSSETQYF | TGCAGTGCTGGGGGGGGTAGCGGGAGTTCGGAGACCCAGTACTTC
TRBJ2-3 | TRBD2 | TRBV7-3 | few | CASSYTSGSTDTQYF | TGTGCCAGCAGCTACACTAGCGGGAGCACAGATACGCAGTATTTT
TRBJ2-2 | NA | TRBV4-2 | NA | CASSQGRKRTGHTGELFF | TGTGCCAGCAGCCAAGGTCGCAAGCGCACAGGACACACCGGGGAGCTGTTTTTT
TRBJ1-1 | NA | TRBV11-3 | NA | CASSPGTLNTGAFF | TGTGCCAGCAGCCCAGGGACACTGAACACTGGAGCTTTCTTT
TRBJ2-3 | NA | TRBV11-2 | NA | CASSLEPRDTQYF | TGTGCCAGCAGCTTAGAACCCCGTGATACGCAGTATTTT
TRBJ2-7 | NA | TRBV4-1 | NA | CASSQDLANTNYEQYF | TGCGCCAGCAGCCAAGATTTGGCGAATACGAATTACGAGCAGTACTTC
TRBJ2-3 | TRBD2 | TRBV7-3 | NA | CASSLTRSGGTHTQYF | TGTGCCAGCAGCTTAACGAGAAGCGGGGGGACCCATACGCAGTATTTT
TRBJ2-7 | NA | TRBV7-2 | NA | CASSLAPTYEQYF | TGTGCCAGCAGCTTAGCGCCGACCTACGAGCAGTACTTC
TRBJ2-1 | NA | TRBV5-4 | NA | CASSLPGRFEQFF | TGTGCCAGCAGCTTGCCAGGGAGGTTTGAGCAGTTCTTC
TRBJ2-1 | TRBD2 | TRBV7-2 | NA | CASSRSGGAGNEQFF | TGTGCCAGCAGCCGTAGCGGGGGGGCCGGGAATGAGCAGTTCTTC
TRBJ2-2 | NA | TRBV4-2 | NA | CASSQDIQGGLFTGELFF | TGTGCCAGCAGCCAAGATATTCAGGGGGGGCTTTTCACCGGGGAGCTGTTTTTT
TRBJ2-5 | NA | TRBV7-9 | once | CASSLALGSRETQYF | TGTGCCAGCAGCTTAGCCCTGGGGAGTAGGGAGACCCAGTACTTC
TRBJ1-1 | NA | TRBV7-3 | NA | CASSFQGSTEAFF | TGTGCCAGCAGCTTTCAGGGGAGCACTGAAGCTTTCTTT
TRBJ2-7 | TRBD2 | TRBV12-3/TRBV12-4 | once | CASSPGLAGTYEQYF | TGTGCCAGCAGCCCAGGACTAGCGGGAACCTACGAGCAGTACTTC
TRBJ2-7 | TRBD2 | TRBV7-2 | NA | CASSPESSGRREQYF | TGTGCCAGCAGCCCAGAGTCTAGCGGGCGACGCGAGCAGTACTTC
TRBJ1-1 | NA | TRBV30 | NA | CAWRRDRNTEAFF | TGTGCCTGGAGACGGGACCGTAACACTGAAGCTTTCTTT
TRBJ2-1 | TRBD2 | TRBV5-1 | few | CASSPSDGRVMNEQFF | TGCGCCAGCAGCCCGTCGGACGGGAGGGTTATGAATGAGCAGTTCTTC
TRBJ2-3 | NA | TRBV20-1 | NA | CSVATDTQYF | TGCAGTGTGGCAACAGATACGCAGTATTTT
TRBJ2-3 | NA | TRBV2 | once | CASSDRSMRYF | TGTGCCAGCAGTGATCGGTCTATGCGGTATTTT
TRBJ2-3 | TRBD2 | TRBV6-5 | NA | CASSISGRATDTQYF | TGTGCCAGCAGTATTAGCGGGAGGGCCACAGATACGCAGTATTTT
TRBJ2-1 | TRBD2 | TRBV11-3 | NA | CASSLGLAGYNEQFF | TGTGCCAGCAGCTTGGGACTAGCGGGGTACAATGAGCAGTTCTTC
TRBJ1-5 | NA | TRBV20-1 | NA | CSASHPTGDNQPQHF | TGCAGTGCTAGCCACCCTACAGGCGACAATCAGCCCCAGCATTTT
TRBJ1-1 | TRBD1 | TRBV6-1 | NA | CASTEGTGTWSTEAFF | TGTGCCAGCACCGAGGGGACAGGGACTTGGAGCACAGAAGCTTTCTTT
TRBJ1-5 | NA | TRBV20-1 | once | CSAEGPSSNQPQHF | TGCAGTGCTGAGGGGCCTTCTAGCAATCAGCCCCAGCATTTT
TRBJ2-7 | NA | TRBV7-7 | NA | CASSLEFGYEQYF | TGTGCTAGCAGCTTAGAATTTGGGTACGAGCAGTACTTC
TRBJ2-7 | TRBD2 | TRBV5-1 | NA | CASSSQPSGIYEQYF | TGCGCCAGCAGCTCGCAACCTAGCGGGATATACGAGCAGTACTTC
TRBJ1-5 | NA | TRBV5-1 | NA | CASTQDPGDQPQHF | TGCGCCAGCACTCAAGATCCAGGCGATCAGCCCCAGCATTTT
TRBJ2-7 | TRBD1 | TRBV5-1 | NA | CASSLIGSIGGTGSSYEQYF | TGCGCCAGCAGCTTGATTGGGTCAATCGGGGGGACAGGGAGCTCCTACGAGCAGTACTTC
TRBJ1-3 | NA | TRBV4-1 | NA | CASSQVGDTIYF | TGCGCCAGCAGCCAAGTTGGGGACACCATATATTTT
TRBJ1-2 | NA | TRBV5-1 | NA | CASSDDGNYGYTF | TGCGCCAGCAGCGATGACGGAAACTATGGCTACACCTTC
TRBJ1-5 | TRBD1 | TRBV12-5 | NA | CASGPDRGYQPQHF | TGTGCTAGTGGTCCGGACAGGGGATATCAGCCCCAGCATTTT
TRBJ2-5 | TRBD2 | TRBV6-5 | NA | CASSFGRGRETQYF | TGTGCCAGCAGCTTCGGGAGGGGGAGAGAGACCCAGTACTTC
TRBJ2-5 | TRBD1 | TRBV20-1 | NA | CGARGSRGFEETQYF | TGCGGTGCTAGAGGTAGCAGGGGGTTTGAAGAGACCCAGTACTTC
TRBJ1-2 | NA | TRBV12-3/TRBV12-4 | NA | CASSYDGGYGYTF | TGTGCCAGCAGCTACGACGGAGGCTATGGCTACACCTTC
TRBJ1-4 | NA | TRBV4-1 | NA | CASSQVLGGNEKLFF | TGCGCCAGCAGCCAAGTCCTTGGGGGCAATGAAAAACTGTTTTTT
TRBJ2-1 | NA | TRBV5-1 | few | CASSLVPGSYNEQFF | TGCGCCAGCAGCTTGGTTCCGGGATCCTACAATGAGCAGTTCTTC
TRBJ2-1 | NA | TRBV18 | NA | CASSPGLGYNERFF | TGTGCCAGCTCACCAGGCCTGGGTTACAATGAGCGGTTCTTC
TRBJ2-3 | TRBD2 | TRBV29-1 | NA | CSVIAGGKTDTQYF | TGCAGCGTCATAGCGGGGGGAAAGACAGATACGCAGTATTTT
TRBJ2-6 | NA | TRBV2 | NA | CASTWDGRSGANVLTF | TGTGCCAGCACGTGGGACGGCCGCTCTGGGGCCAACGTCCTGACTTTC
TRBJ1-3 | NA | TRBV5-1 | NA | CASSLDTVGTGNTIYF | TGCGCCAGCAGCTTGGATACGGTTGGGACTGGAAACACCATATATTTT
TRBJ1-2 | NA | TRBV29-1 | NA | CSVSGSLWDGCTF | TGCAGCGTTTCCGGGTCCCTCTGGGATGGCTGCACCTTC